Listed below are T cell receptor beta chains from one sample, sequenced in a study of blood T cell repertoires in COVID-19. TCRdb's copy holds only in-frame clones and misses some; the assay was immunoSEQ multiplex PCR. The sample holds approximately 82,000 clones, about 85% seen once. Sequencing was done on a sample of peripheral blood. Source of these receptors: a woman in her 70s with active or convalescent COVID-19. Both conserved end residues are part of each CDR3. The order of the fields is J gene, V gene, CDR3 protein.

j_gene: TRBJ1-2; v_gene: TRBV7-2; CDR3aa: CASSSQTNYGYTF
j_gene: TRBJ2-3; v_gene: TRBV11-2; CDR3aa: CASSLVLAGGLVTQYF
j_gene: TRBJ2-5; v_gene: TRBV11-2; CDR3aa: CASSPVFSAGETQYF
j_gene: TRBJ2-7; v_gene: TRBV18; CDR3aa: CASSPRTAYEQYF
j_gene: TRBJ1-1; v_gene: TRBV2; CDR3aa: CASSDRQGKSTEAFF
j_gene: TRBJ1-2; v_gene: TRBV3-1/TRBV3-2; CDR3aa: CASSQEGRTGYTF
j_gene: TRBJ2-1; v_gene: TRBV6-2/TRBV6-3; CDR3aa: CASSYSFGTSGGALDNEQFF
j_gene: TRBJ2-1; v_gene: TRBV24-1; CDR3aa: CATSDALAGGPDEQFF
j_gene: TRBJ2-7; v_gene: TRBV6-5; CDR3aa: CASSPRGTLNYEQYF
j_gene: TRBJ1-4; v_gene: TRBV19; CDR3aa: CASSYRGPNEKLFF
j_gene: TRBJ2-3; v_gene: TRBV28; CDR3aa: CASSRPGLAGGPDTQYF
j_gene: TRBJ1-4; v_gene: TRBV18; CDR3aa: CASSPASRGDEKLFF
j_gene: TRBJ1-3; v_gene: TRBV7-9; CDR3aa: CASSGGAEAGNTIYF
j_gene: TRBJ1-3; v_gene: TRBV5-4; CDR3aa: CASSPSSRGSGTIYF
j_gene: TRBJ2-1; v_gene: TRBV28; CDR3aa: CASSFPGGYNEQFF
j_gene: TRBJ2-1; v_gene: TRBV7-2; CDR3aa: CASSIDGGSSYNEQFF
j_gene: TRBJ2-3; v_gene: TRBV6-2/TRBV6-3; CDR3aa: CASSAFWRGGQDTQYF
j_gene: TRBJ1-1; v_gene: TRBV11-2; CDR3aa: CASLRRSLIGGTEAFF